A single count supports the clone carrying this T cell receptor beta chain. Its antigen is still unknown. This PCR relied on a set of 60 Vbeta primers and 13 Jbeta primers. The data were produced by immunoSEQ multiplex PCR, yet TCRdb's version contains in-frame clones alone and is incomplete. This table holds about 300,000 clones, about nine tenths found once. The junction had 4 bases not matched to a gene; V was cut back by 4 bases and J by 4 bases. The germline V gene has CDR1 KGHSH and CDR2 LQKENI. The CDR3 extends over 15 amino acids. The data were taken from a study of cytomegalovirus exposure and HLA in healthy donors. Notes on the study in general: A previous analysis found most TCR beta V segments productive roughly 87% or roughly 30% of the time. Both high specificity and high sensitivity reportedly marked the classifier's diagnosis of cytomegalovirus status.

V usage is TRBV18 and J usage is TRBJ2-2, with TRBD1 matching over 9 bases. Specimen: PBMCs. The sequence was collected from a man in his forties in good health and CMV-seropositive. The CDR3 bases are TGTGCCAGCTCACTTGGACAGGGGAGCACCGGGGAGCTGTTTTTT. Encoded protein: CASSLGQGSTGELFF.